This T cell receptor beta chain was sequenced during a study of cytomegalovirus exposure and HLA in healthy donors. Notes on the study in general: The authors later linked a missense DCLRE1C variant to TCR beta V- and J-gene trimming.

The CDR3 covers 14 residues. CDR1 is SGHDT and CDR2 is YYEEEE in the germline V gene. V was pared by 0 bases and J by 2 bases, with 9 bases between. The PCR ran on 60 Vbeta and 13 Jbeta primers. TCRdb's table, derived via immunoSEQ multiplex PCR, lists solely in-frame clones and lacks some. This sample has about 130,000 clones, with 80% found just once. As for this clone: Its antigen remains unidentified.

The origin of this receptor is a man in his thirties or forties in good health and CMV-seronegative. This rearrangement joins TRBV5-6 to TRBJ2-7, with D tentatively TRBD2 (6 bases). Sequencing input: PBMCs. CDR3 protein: CASSLGWGAYEQYF. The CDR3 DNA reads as TGTGCCAGCAGCTTGGGTTGGGGGGCCTACGAGCAGTACTTC. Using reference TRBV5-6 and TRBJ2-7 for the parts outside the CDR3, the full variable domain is DAGVTQSPTHLIKTRGQQVTLRCSPKSGHDTVSWYQQALGQGPQFIFQYYEEEERQRGNFPDRFSGHQFPNYSSELNVNALLLGDSALYLCASSLGWGAYEQYFGPGTRLTVT.